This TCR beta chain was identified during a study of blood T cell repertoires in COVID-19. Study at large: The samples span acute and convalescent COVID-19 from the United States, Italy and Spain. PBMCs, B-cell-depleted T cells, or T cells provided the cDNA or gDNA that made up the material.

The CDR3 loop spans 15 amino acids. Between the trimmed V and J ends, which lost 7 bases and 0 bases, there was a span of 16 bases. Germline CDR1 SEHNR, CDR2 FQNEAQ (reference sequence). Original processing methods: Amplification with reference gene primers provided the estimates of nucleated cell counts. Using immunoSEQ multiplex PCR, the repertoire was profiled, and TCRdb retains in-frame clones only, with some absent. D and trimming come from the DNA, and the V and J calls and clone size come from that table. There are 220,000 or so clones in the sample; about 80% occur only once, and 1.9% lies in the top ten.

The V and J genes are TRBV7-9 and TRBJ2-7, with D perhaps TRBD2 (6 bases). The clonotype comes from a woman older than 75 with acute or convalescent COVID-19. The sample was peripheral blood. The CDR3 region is CASTKDGGYSYEQYF. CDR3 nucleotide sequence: TGTGCCAGCACCAAAGACGGGGGTTACTCCTACGAGCAGTACTTC. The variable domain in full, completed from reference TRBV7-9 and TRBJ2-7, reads DTGVSQNPRHKITKRGQNVTFRCDPISEHNRLYWYRQTLGQGPEFLTYFQNEAQLEKSRLLSDRFSAERPKGSFSTLEIQRTEQGDSAMYLCASTKDGGYSYEQYFGPGTRLTVT.